These 5 T cell receptor beta chains came from one sample sequenced in a study of identifying expanded T cells in peripheral blood. Data came from immunoSEQ multiplex PCR; TCRdb stores just in-frame clones and leaves some out. There are 95,000 to 100,000 clones in the sample; around nine tenths occur only once, and roughly 17% lies in the top ten. Source material: blood. These receptors were taken from a person between 18 and 75 years old in good health.

The chain combines TRBV7-9 with TRBJ2-1; 7 bases agree with TRBD1. The CDR3 has 14 residues. Looked up from germline, CDR1 is SEHNR and CDR2 is FQNEAQ (reference sequence). V shed 4 bases and J 8 bases; nucleotides not matched to a gene: 8. The CDR3 loop is CASSSTHRGDEQFF. DNA for the CDR3: TGTGCCAGCAGCTCGACTCACAGGGGCGATGAGCAGTTCTTC. Full variable domain (outside the CDR3, taken from reference TRBV7-9 and TRBJ2-1): DTGVSQNPRHKITKRGQNVTFRCDPISEHNRLYWYRQTLGQGPEFLTYFQNEAQLEKSRLLSDRFSAERPKGSFSTLEIQRTEQGDSAMYLCASSSTHRGDEQFFGPGTRLTVL.

This rearrangement joins TRBV27 to TRBJ2-7; the match to TRBD1 covers 7 bases. After removal of 8 bases from V and 5 bases from J, the junction contained 12 bases not matched to a gene. The CDR3 loop spans 14 amino acids. In germline, CDR1 is MNHEY, CDR2 SMNVEV (reference sequence). The CDR3 bases are TGTGCCAGCGGCCAAGACAGGGTTCGAGACGAGCAGTACTTC. It encodes CASGQDRVRDEQYF.

The V and J genes are TRBV21-1 and TRBJ1-4; TRBD1, as called in the table, went unchecked against the DNA. TRBV21-1 is a pseudogene. This CDR3 is 15 amino acids long. The CDR3: CASSKAGQRLQKLFF. DNA for the CDR3: TGTGCCAGCAGCAAAGCGGGACAGCGTCTCCAAAAACTGTTTTTT.

The rearrangement links TRBV7-8 to TRBJ2-7; 9 bases align to TRBD2. Germline V gene sequence: CDR1 SGHVS, CDR2 FQNEAQ. Trimming at V came to 1 base and at J to 6 bases, leaving 7 bases not matched to a gene. There are 15 residues in the CDR3. CDR3 amino acids: CASSLGAGGPGEQYF. The CDR3 DNA is TGTGCCAGCAGCTTAGGGGCGGGGGGGCCCGGCGAGCAGTACTTC.

The J gene is TRBJ2-4, the V gene TRBV27, with D perhaps being TRBD1 or TRBD2 (6 bases each). This CDR3 spans 15 amino acids. Trimming shortened V by 6 bases and J by 1 base, and 13 bases separated the two germline ends. Looked up from germline, CDR1 is MNHEY and CDR2 is SMNVEV (reference sequence). This CDR3 is CASRLAQGAKNIQYF. As DNA, the CDR3 is TGTGCCAGCAGACTAGCCCAGGGGGCCAAAAACATTCAGTACTTC.